The 25 T cell receptor beta chains reported below all come from one sample, sequenced in a study of blood T cell repertoires in COVID-19. This table comes from immunoSEQ multiplex PCR, and its TCRdb copy is limited to in-frame clones, with some not included. The repertoire holds 150,000 to 200,000 clones, around 87% seen once, with over 3.5% in the top ten. What was sequenced was peripheral blood. These receptors all stem from a young man with active or convalescent COVID-19.

This rearrangement joins TRBV25-1 to TRBJ2-5; 7 bases are shared with TRBD1. Germline lookup yields CDR1 MGHDK and CDR2 SYGVNS. V was clipped by 4 bases and J by 8 bases; unmatched bases: 10. The CDR3 extends over 14 amino acids. The DNA for the CDR3 is TGTGCCAGCAGTGTCGACAGGGAAAGAGCTACCCAGTACTTC. It is translated as CASSVDRERATQYF.

This clone appeared a few times. Other nucleotide sequences in the sample specify the same CDR3. The gene calls are TRBV28 and TRBJ1-5; TRBD1 matches at 10 bases. Germline lookup yields CDR1 MDHEN and CDR2 SYDVKM. This CDR3 has 17 residues. Trimming took 4 bases from V and 2 from J; bases not matched to a gene: 8. The CDR3 is CASSSFRQGAGNQPQHF. CDR3 nucleotides: TGTGCCAGCAGTTCTTTCCGACAGGGGGCCGGCAATCAGCCCCAGCATTTT. The full variable domain, in which reference TRBV28 and TRBJ1-5 provide the parts outside the CDR3, is DVKVTQSSRYLVKRTGEKVFLECVQDMDHENMFWYRQDPGLGLRLIYFSYDVKMKEKGDIPEGYSVSREKKERFSLILESASTNQTSMYLCASSSFRQGAGNQPQHFGDGTRLSIL.

V gene TRBV6-5 combines with J gene TRBJ2-1; 9 nucleotides line up with TRBD1. Losses at the gene ends were 8 bases for V and 3 bases for J; bases not matched to a gene: 8. The CDR3 length is 15 residues. The V gene's germline CDR1 is MNHEY and CDR2 SVGAGI. The CDR3 DNA reads as TGTGCCAGCGCCGACAGGGGGTTGTACTACAATGAGCAGTTCTTC. Its translation is CASADRGLYYNEQFF.

This clone was observed once. The chain recombines TRBV6-5 with TRBJ1-1; D gene unclear. Germline loops: CDR1 MNHEY, CDR2 SVGAGI. The CDR3 loop spans 10 amino acids. Trimming left V 6 bases short and J 3 bases short, with 2 bases between. The CDR3 DNA follows: TGTGCCAGCAGCGACACTGAAGCTTTCTTT. Translated: CASSDTEAFF.

V is TRBV7-9 and J is TRBJ2-1; 9 bases align to TRBD1. Germline V gene data show CDR1 as SEHNR and CDR2 as FQNEAQ (reference sequence). The CDR3 runs to 15 residues. The junction had 11 bases not matched to a gene; V was cut back by 5 bases and J by 9 bases. CDR3 residues: CASSRLGTGKTEQFF. DNA of the CDR3: TGTGCCAGCAGCCGTTTAGGGACAGGGAAGACTGAGCAGTTCTTC.

This rearrangement joins TRBV30 to TRBJ2-3, with D uncertain. V lost 0 bases and J 6 bases, leaving 10 bases between the germline ends. CDR1 GTSNPN and CDR2 SVGIG come from the germline V gene (reference sequence). The CDR3 contains 13 residues. The CDR3 is CAWSVLLRDTQYF. The CDR3 DNA reads TGTGCCTGGAGTGTACTTCTGAGGGATACGCAGTATTTT.

The J gene is TRBJ1-1, the V gene TRBV12-3 or TRBV12-4; D gene ambiguous. This CDR3 has 13 residues. The V and J ends lost 3 bases and 4 bases respectively, with 9 bases between them. CDR3 protein: CASSFSGRTEAFF. CDR3 DNA: TGTGCCAGCAGTTTTTCTGGGCGCACTGAAGCTTTCTTT.

The chain combines TRBV21-1 with TRBJ2-1; the table names TRBD2, a call not compared with the DNA. TRBV21-1 is deemed a pseudogene. The CDR3 spans 16 residues. The CDR3 sequence is CASSKRGCPSYNEQFF. In DNA, the CDR3 is TGTGCCAGCAGCAAACGCGGGTGTCCGTCCTACAATGAGCAGTTCTTC.

The rearrangement links TRBV2 to TRBJ2-7; D gene ambiguous. The CDR3 runs to 12 residues. CDR1 SNHLY and CDR2 FYNNEI come from the germline V gene. Trimming shortened V by 2 bases and J by 9 bases, and 11 bases separated the two germline ends. CDR3 in amino acids: CASSESPRMQYV. The CDR3 bases are TGTGCCAGCAGTGAAAGCCCTAGGATGCAGTACGTC.

On this clone itself: At the DNA level, this CDR3 is encoded by other sequences in the same sample as well. This rearrangement joins TRBV4-3 to TRBJ1-4; a possible D gene is TRBD1 (5 bases). In germline, CDR1 is LGHNA, CDR2 YSLEER. The V gene lost 0 bases and the J gene lost 8 bases, with 13 bases spanning the gap. The CDR3 consists of 15 residues. CDR3 nucleotides: TGCGCCAGCAGCCAAGATGCCGGTTGGACAGAAAAACTGTTTTTT. Its protein is CASSQDAGWTEKLFF.

The CDR3 sequence: CASSLVGSSGNTIYF. The CDR3 DNA sequence: TGTGCCAGCAGCTTAGTCGGGAGCTCTGGAAACACCATATATTTT. The chain is built from TRBV7-2 and TRBJ1-3; D unresolved. CDR3 length: 15 amino acids. With 1 base removed from V and 0 bases from J, the gap between germline ends came to 7 bases. Germline V gene data show CDR1 as SGHTA and CDR2 as FQGNSA.

The CDR3 protein is CASSPQFGESQPQHF. In nucleotides, the CDR3 is TGCGCCAGCAGCCCCCAGTTCGGGGAGAGTCAGCCCCAGCATTTT. The V call is TRBV4-1, the J call TRBJ1-5, with D unresolved. Germline CDR1 MGHRA, CDR2 YSYEKL. The V and J ends lost 4 bases and 6 bases respectively, with 16 bases between them. The CDR3 is 15 residues long.

CDR3 nucleotide sequence: TGTGCCAGCAGCAAAAAAAAGACAGAAGCTTTCTTT. Translating gives CASSKKKTEAFF. The chain links TRBV21-1 to TRBJ1-1; the D call of TRBD1 is as the table states it, not checked on the DNA. TRBV21-1 is a listed pseudogene. The CDR3 covers 12 residues.

A word on this clone: Sequence at one end of the junction differs from germline and may be a read error. Other DNA sequences of this sample code for an identical CDR3. J is TRBJ1-4 and V is TRBV29-1, with a possible D match to TRBD1 (6 bases). CDR3 size: 12 residues. Germline V gene lookup returns CDR1 SQVTM and CDR2 ANQGSEA. The CDR3 region is CSVGWGLEKLFF. The CDR3 nucleotides read TGCAGCGTTGGTTGGGGGCTTGAAAAGCTGTTTTTT.

This clone was counted a single time. Here the CDR3 DNA reads TGTGCCAGCAGCTTGTTACAGGGTATCTCTGGAAACACCATATATTTT. Translated, it gives CASSLLQGISGNTIYF. The chain couples TRBV5-6 to TRBJ1-3; D perhaps matches TRBD1 (6 bases). The CDR3 loop spans 16 amino acids. Looked up from germline, CDR1 is SGHDT and CDR2 is YYEEEE. V lost 1 base and J lost 0, with 11 bases in between.

The J gene is TRBJ2-7, the V gene TRBV5-4; 8 bases are a match to TRBD1. The CDR3 is 15 residues long. Per germline, CDR1 SGHNT and CDR2 YYREEE (reference sequence). V was pared by 0 bases and J by 3 bases, with 5 bases of the junction left unmatched. Here the CDR3 reads CASSLGGQGLYEQYV. As DNA, the CDR3 is TGTGCCAGCAGCTTGGGAGGACAGGGCCTCTACGAGCAGTACGTC.

The chain carries TRBV12-5 and TRBJ2-2; TRBD1 is a possible D gene (6 bases). CDR3 length: 14 residues. Germline values: CDR1 LGHNT, CDR2 FRNRAP. Trimming pared 3 bases from V and 4 bases from J, leaving 9 bases between. The CDR3 here is CASGFSGVTGELFF. In DNA, the CDR3 is TGTGCTAGTGGTTTTTCAGGGGTCACCGGGGAGCTGTTTTTT.

This chain uses TRBV5-1 with TRBJ1-4; D not certain. The CDR3 covers 14 residues. Germline CDR1 reads SGHRS; CDR2 reads YFSETQ. The germline V and J ends were trimmed by 6 bases and 5 bases, with 14 bases remaining between them. The CDR3, as DNA: TGCGCCAGCACCCTCGGAGGGTTGAATGAAAAACTGTTTTTT. Translating it yields CASTLGGLNEKLFF.

The chain couples TRBV27 to TRBJ1-2; weak D call: TRBD1 (5 bases). Trimming took 2 bases from V and 8 from J, leaving 15 bases between them. The CDR3 contains 14 residues. The germline V gene encodes CDR1 MNHEY and CDR2 SMNVEV (reference sequence). The CDR3 region is CASSLRSGRDGYTF. CDR3 sequence (DNA): TGTGCCAGCAGTTTAAGGTCAGGGCGGGACGGCTACACCTTC.

The genes are TRBV28 and TRBJ1-1; a weak D match, TRBD1 (5 bases). Germline CDR1 reads MDHEN; CDR2 reads SYDVKM. The CDR3 spans 14 residues. Trimming removed 2 bases from V and 10 bases from J, with 17 bases in between. In DNA, the CDR3 is TGTGCCAGCAGTTTAGCCGGGGGAGCAAGGGTAGCTTTCTTT. This sequence encodes CASSLAGGARVAFF. The complete variable domain, with remaining parts taken from reference TRBV28 and TRBJ1-1, reads DVKVTQSSRYLVKRTGEKVFLECVQDMDHENMFWYRQDPGLGLRLIYFSYDVKMKEKGDIPEGYSVSREKKERFSLILESASTNQTSMYLCASSLAGGARVAFFGQGTRLTVV.

The rearrangement links TRBV18 to TRBJ2-3; 9 positions match TRBD2. The CDR3 contains 14 residues. J lost 0 bases, V lost 10 bases, and 5 bases had no gene match. CDR1 KGHSH and CDR2 LQKENI come from the germline V gene. The CDR3 DNA reads as TGTGCCACCTATAGCGGGAGTAGCACAGATACGCAGTATTTT. Translating it yields CATYSGSSTDTQYF.

The CDR3 coding sequence is TGTGCCAGCAGCCCCCGGTCTAGCGGGGCTCGGGACATTCAGTACTTC. Translation gives CASSPRSSGARDIQYF. J is TRBJ2-4 and V is TRBV9; 9 bases agree with TRBD2. With 4 bases clipped from V and 8 bases from J, the junction kept 13 bases outside the gene matches. The germline V gene encodes CDR1 SGDLS and CDR2 YYNGEE. The CDR3 is 16 residues long.

The V gene is TRBV2, the J gene TRBJ1-5; 8 bases map to TRBD1. Germline V lookup: CDR1 SNHLY, CDR2 FYNNEI. The CDR3 covers 14 residues. V dropped 6 bases and J dropped 4; count of bases not matched to a gene: 5. This CDR3 is CASRDRVGNQPQHF. The CDR3 nucleotides read TGTGCCAGCAGGGACAGGGTCGGGAATCAGCCCCAGCATTTT.

The count of this clone is one. This chain uses TRBV9 with TRBJ2-1; 11 nucleotides align to TRBD2. This CDR3 is 16 amino acids long. Trimming cost V 1 base and J 2 bases; bases outside gene matches: 2. The germline V gene encodes CDR1 SGDLS and CDR2 YYNGEE. CDR3 protein: CASSVQLAGAYNEQFF. CDR3 nucleotide sequence: TGTGCCAGCAGCGTACAACTAGCGGGGGCCTACAATGAGCAGTTCTTC.

The chain links TRBV5-1 to TRBJ2-2; 10 bases map to TRBD2. The CDR3 extends over 17 amino acids. V trimming: 2 bases; J trimming: 0 bases; junction bases outside the gene matches: 4. Per germline, CDR1 SGHRS and CDR2 YFSETQ. CDR3: CASSFPSGSSNTGELFF. As DNA, the CDR3 is TGCGCCAGCAGCTTCCCTAGCGGGAGTTCGAACACCGGGGAGCTGTTTTTT. The whole variable domain, remainder taken from reference TRBV5-1 and TRBJ2-2, is KAGVTQTPRYLIKTRGQQVTLSCSPISGHRSVSWYQQTPGQGLQFLFEYFSETQRNKGNFPGRFSGRQFSNSRSEMNVSTLELGDSALYLCASSFPSGSSNTGELFFGEGSRLTVL.